These T cell receptor beta chains were read from a single sample in a study of blood T cell repertoires in COVID-19. Clones were sequenced by immunoSEQ multiplex PCR, and TCRdb holds only the in-frame ones, with some missing. The repertoire consists of fewer than 100,000 clones, with 82% occurring once and the leading ten covering 27%. The sequencing sample was made of peripheral blood. The receptors come from a human donor in a cohort sampled during active COVID-19. The CDR3 runs from the conserved cysteine through the conserved F or W. The D gene is left open where the match is weak. The size entry is marked missing in some rows and otherwise reads once, few, many or a size class.

CDR3 DNA	CDR3 protein	clone size	D gene	V gene	J gene
TGTGCCTGGAGTGTACGCAGCGGGGGGTTCCTTCAGTATTTT	CAWSVRSGGFLQYF	-	TRBD2	TRBV30	TRBJ2-3
TGTGCCAGCAGTGGCCACGGCAGGGGTTCTGGTGAAAAACTGTTTTTT	CASSGHGRGSGEKLFF	-	-	TRBV6-1	TRBJ1-4
TGTGCCAGCAGAGCTACAGGGTATGGCTACACCTTC	CASRATGYGYTF	-	-	TRBV7-9	TRBJ1-2
TGTGCCTGGACTTTACTAGCGGGGGGAGGGAAGACCCAGTACTTC	CAWTLLAGGGKTQYF	-	TRBD2	TRBV30	TRBJ2-5
TGCGCCAGCAGTCTCCCAACCGGCCGGGGAGGACTCGAGCAGTACTTC	CASSLPTGRGGLEQYF	few	-	TRBV23-1	TRBJ2-7
TGTGCCAGCAGCATGGGGCAGGGGAAAGAGACCCAGTACTTC	CASSMGQGKETQYF	-	-	TRBV5-4	TRBJ2-5
TGCGCCAGCAGCCCAAGAATTCAGACAGCCGAGCAGTTCTTC	CASSPRIQTAEQFF	-	-	TRBV5-1	TRBJ2-1
TGTGCCAGCACTTGGGGGGGGGCCGACTATGGCTACACCTTC	CASTWGGADYGYTF	-	-	TRBV2	TRBJ1-2
TGCGCCACCCGACAGGGGCCGCCCTCTGGAAACACCATATATTTT	CATRQGPPSGNTIYF	-	TRBD1	TRBV10-2	TRBJ1-3
TGTGCCAGCAGTCCTCCAGGGCCCGGGGAGCTGTTTTTT	CASSPPGPGELFF	-	-	TRBV2	TRBJ2-2
TGTGCCAGCAGCCAATGGACTGGCACAGATACGCAGTATTTT	CASSQWTGTDTQYF	-	-	TRBV13	TRBJ2-3
TGTGCCAGCAGTCCCTTTTACAGGGGGAGGAACACTGAAGCTTTCTTT	CASSPFYRGRNTEAFF	-	TRBD1	TRBV27	TRBJ1-1
TGTGCCAGCAGCTTGGGACAGTTTAATGAAAAACTGTTTTTT	CASSLGQFNEKLFF	-	TRBD1	TRBV11-2	TRBJ1-4
TGTGCCAGAAGCTTGGCCCCTTTCGGCACTGAAGCTTTCTTT	CARSLAPFGTEAFF	-	-	TRBV5-3	TRBJ1-1
TGTGCCAGCAGCTTGAACCAGGTTAATTCACCCCTCCACTTT	CASSLNQVNSPLHF	few	-	TRBV7-9	TRBJ1-6
TGCGCCAGCACCAGGACAGGGGGCGCCCCGTGGGACTATGGCTACACCTTC	CASTRTGGAPWDYGYTF	once	TRBD1	TRBV5-1	TRBJ1-2
TGTGCCAGCAGCCGCAGGCTAGCGGGATCCTACAATGAGCAGTTCTTC	CASSRRLAGSYNEQFF	-	TRBD2	TRBV11-3	TRBJ2-1
TGTGCCAGCAGTTACCCCAGACTAGCGGGGGCGGGGGAGACCCAGTACTTC	CASSYPRLAGAGETQYF	-	TRBD2	TRBV6-2/TRBV6-3	TRBJ2-5
TGTGCCTGGGCTACAGGGACTGGAAACACCATATATTTT	CAWATGTGNTIYF	once	-	TRBV30	TRBJ1-3
TGTGCCAGTAGTATGGGCACAGGGGGCCAAGATACGCAGTATTTT	CASSMGTGGQDTQYF	-	TRBD1	TRBV19	TRBJ2-3
TGCGCCAGCAGCCAAGATCGGAGCAGCGGGGGGGCCGAGTCGTTCTTC	CASSQDRSSGGAESFF	-	TRBD2	TRBV4-1	TRBJ2-1
TGTGCCAGCAGCCCAAGGGGGTTCTCCTACGAGCAGTACTTC	CASSPRGFSYEQYF	-	-	TRBV5-6	TRBJ2-7
TGTGCCAGCAGCCCCCGGGACAGGGGAGTTGTAGATACGCAGTATTTT	CASSPRDRGVVDTQYF	-	TRBD1	TRBV5-4	TRBJ2-3
TGCGCCAGCAGCTTGGTGACAGGCTACGAGCAGTACTTC	CASSLVTGYEQYF	few	-	TRBV5-1	TRBJ2-7
TGTGCCAGCAGTGTTAATAGCGGGGGCCCCACAGATACGCAGTATTTT	CASSVNSGGPTDTQYF	-	TRBD2	TRBV2	TRBJ2-3
TGCAGCGTTGATGGGGGACCGGGACAGCGATCCTACGAGCAGTACTTC	CSVDGGPGQRSYEQYF	-	TRBD1	TRBV29-1	TRBJ2-7
TGTGCCAGCAGCCAAGATTCGGGGACAGGCACAGATACGCAGTATTTT	CASSQDSGTGTDTQYF	-	TRBD1	TRBV14	TRBJ2-3
TGTGCCAGCAGGGTGACTAGCGGGGGATACAATGAGCAGTTCTTC	CASRVTSGGYNEQFF	-	TRBD2	TRBV2	TRBJ2-1
TGTGCCAGCACCTATTCCGGGGGGGGGAGCAAGTACTTC	CASTYSGGGSKYF	once	TRBD2	TRBV2	TRBJ2-7
TGTGCCACCAGGGGAGCTAACTATGGCTACACCTTC	CATRGANYGYTF	-	-	TRBV2	TRBJ1-2
TGTGCCAGCAGATACGGTAATAGCAATCAGCCCCAGCATTTT	CASRYGNSNQPQHF	once	-	TRBV2	TRBJ1-5
TGTGCCAGCAGCGCGGGACTTGACATCTACGAGCAGTACTTC	CASSAGLDIYEQYF	-	-	TRBV9	TRBJ2-7
TGTGCCAGCAGCTTAGATTTTCTGTCCTACGAGCAGTACTTC	CASSLDFLSYEQYF	few	-	TRBV11-2	TRBJ2-7
TGTGCCAGCAGCTTAGGGCCGTTCGGGGATGAGCAGTTCTTC	CASSLGPFGDEQFF	-	-	TRBV11-1	TRBJ2-1
TGTGCCGGCTCTAGGGGGCCTGTTAACTATGGCTACACCTTC	CAGSRGPVNYGYTF	-	TRBD1	TRBV2	TRBJ1-2
TGTGCCAGCAGCCAAGTACTCATGCAGGGCTACGAGCAGTACTTC	CASSQVLMQGYEQYF	few	-	TRBV3-1/TRBV3-2	TRBJ2-7
TGTGCCTGGAGTGTATCAGGGGCTGGCTACACCTTC	CAWSVSGAGYTF	-	-	TRBV30	TRBJ1-2
TGTGCCAGCAGCCTACGGAGAGGAAACACCATATATTTT	CASSLRRGNTIYF	-	-	TRBV7-9	TRBJ1-3
TGTGCCAGCAGCTTAAACGGCGGGGTGAGCACAGATACGCAGTATTTT	CASSLNGGVSTDTQYF	-	-	TRBV11-2	TRBJ2-3
TGTGCCAGCAGTTACGGGCTAACGGCCTACAATGAGCAGTTCTTC	CASSYGLTAYNEQFF	-	-	TRBV6-5	TRBJ2-1
TGTGCCAGCAGCCTCAGCAGGGGCTTTTATGGAAACACCATATATTTT	CASSLSRGFYGNTIYF	-	-	TRBV5-5	TRBJ1-3
TGTGCCAGCAACCCTATAGGACAGCGTAACTATGGCTACACCTTC	CASNPIGQRNYGYTF	-	-	TRBV2	TRBJ1-2
TGCAGCGCCAAAGGGGGCAGGGGTTACGAGCAGTACTTC	CSAKGGRGYEQYF	-	TRBD1	TRBV29-1	TRBJ2-7
TGTGCCAGTAGTCTAAACAGGGCGAGATACAATGAGCAGTTCTTC	CASSLNRARYNEQFF	-	-	TRBV19	TRBJ2-1
TGTGCCAGCAGCCATGGGCAGGGTCAGCCCCAGCATTTT	CASSHGQGQPQHF	-	-	TRBV3-1/TRBV3-2	TRBJ1-5
TGTGCCAGCAGCCCACTAGCGACCCAAGAGACCCAGTACTTC	CASSPLATQETQYF	-	TRBD2	TRBV3-1/TRBV3-2	TRBJ2-5
TGCGCCAGCGCAACGGGGGACAGGGGGATCTCTGGGGCCAACGTCCTGACTTTC	CASATGDRGISGANVLTF	-	TRBD1	TRBV5-1	TRBJ2-6
TGTGCCAGCAACAAGCTGGGACAAACTAACTATGGCTACACCTTC	CASNKLGQTNYGYTF	once	-	TRBV13	TRBJ1-2
TGTGCCAGCAGCCGACAGGGTCCAGATACGCAGTATTTT	CASSRQGPDTQYF	-	TRBD1	TRBV28	TRBJ2-3
TGCGCCAGCAGCTTGGGACAGGGGGCCTCTGGAAACACCATATATTTT	CASSLGQGASGNTIYF	few	TRBD1	TRBV5-1	TRBJ1-3
TGTGCCAGCAGCCTGCGGGGTCACACAGATACGCAGTATTTT	CASSLRGHTDTQYF	-	-	TRBV11-2	TRBJ2-3
TGTGCCAGCAGCCAAGATTGGGGGGACAGGGAATATGAGCAGTTCTTC	CASSQDWGDREYEQFF	few	TRBD1	TRBV14	TRBJ2-1
TGCGCCAGCAGTGGAACGGGGACAGGGCACACTGAAGCTTTCTTT	CASSGTGTGHTEAFF	-	TRBD1	TRBV10-1	TRBJ1-1
TGTGCCAGCGCTAGCGGGGTTTTTGGCACAGATACGCAGTATTTT	CASASGVFGTDTQYF	-	TRBD2	TRBV2	TRBJ2-3